The 27 T cell receptor beta chains below all came from one sample that was sequenced in a study of CD8+ T cells in alopecia areata. Isolated RNA was reverse transcribed into cDNA used as the sequencing template. The table came from immunoSEQ multiplex PCR; TCRdb's copy has only in-frame clones and leaves some out. The top ten hold under 6.5% of the sample, which has 150,000 or so clones, roughly 62% seen once. The sample was CD4+ T cells sorted from blood, taken at week 0. These receptor sequences come from a human donor with alopecia areata.

The rearrangement links TRBV2 to TRBJ1-2, with D unresolved. Trimming removed 4 bases from V and 1 base from J, with 4 bases in between. The CDR3 spans 12 residues. The V gene's germline CDR1 is SNHLY and CDR2 FYNNEI. CDR3 sequence: CASSVDNYGYTF. The CDR3, as DNA: TGTGCCAGCAGTGTTGATAACTATGGCTACACCTTC.

The V call is TRBV27, the J call TRBJ2-5; TRBD1 is a possible D gene (6 bases). CDR3 length equals 13 residues. Germline-derived CDR1 and CDR2 are MNHEY and SMNVEV (reference sequence). V lost 5 bases, J lost 7 bases, and 14 bases lay in between. This CDR3 is CASSIGQYGTQYF. CDR3 nucleotide sequence: TGTGCCAGCAGTATCGGACAGTATGGGACCCAGTACTTC.

The chain joins TRBV5-8 to TRBJ1-2; 7 bases map to TRBD1. Trimming took 3 bases from V and 5 from J; bases not matched to a gene: 10. In germline, CDR1 is SGHTS, CDR2 YDEGEE. The CDR3 loop spans 15 amino acids. The CDR3 is CASSYDREKEYGYTF. DNA of the CDR3: TGTGCCAGCAGCTACGACAGGGAAAAAGAGTATGGCTACACCTTC.

The rearrangement joins TRBV10-3 to TRBJ1-2; D might be TRBD1 (5 bases). The germline V and J ends were trimmed by 4 bases and 8 bases, with 8 bases remaining between them. The CDR3 has 11 amino acids. Germline V CDR1 and CDR2: ENHRY, SYGVKD. The DNA of the CDR3 is TGTGCCATCAGTGGCGGGGACGGCTACACCTTC. This gives the protein CAISGGDGYTF.

This clone was counted between two and nine times. The chain links TRBV29-1 to TRBJ2-7; 7 nucleotides agree with TRBD1. Per germline, CDR1 SQVTM and CDR2 ANQGSEA. Germline trimming cut 7 bases from V and 2 bases from J; bases unmatched to any gene: 17. The CDR3 contains 16 residues. The CDR3 loop reads CSAKEVNGTVAYEQYF. The CDR3 nucleotides read TGCAGCGCCAAAGAAGTGAACGGGACAGTAGCCTACGAGCAGTACTTC.

V usage is TRBV29-1 and J usage is TRBJ2-3; D perhaps matches TRBD1 (6 bases). V lost 5 bases and J lost 0, with 12 bases in between. This CDR3 has 14 amino acids. Germline CDR1 is SQVTM and CDR2 is ANQGSEA. The CDR3 spells CSVSPGASTDTQYF. The CDR3 region has the DNA TGCAGCGTTTCTCCAGGGGCTAGCACAGATACGCAGTATTTT.

The CDR3 protein is CASSLHGLAGEQYF. As DNA, the CDR3 is TGTGCCAGCAGCCTTCATGGACTAGCGGGGGAGCAGTACTTC. The J gene is TRBJ2-7, the V gene TRBV7-9, with 12 positions matching TRBD2. This CDR3 spans 14 amino acids. Trimming cost V 5 bases and J 7 bases; bases outside gene matches: 6. Germline loops: CDR1 SEHNR, CDR2 FQNEAQ (reference sequence).

The rearrangement uses TRBV6-1 and TRBJ1-2; unclear D gene. Between the trimmed V and J ends, which lost 6 bases and 6 bases, there was a span of 14 bases. The germline V gene has CDR1 MNHNS and CDR2 SASEGT. The CDR3 is 13 residues long. The CDR3 is CASRARGIDGYTF. For the CDR3, the DNA is TGTGCCAGCAGAGCCCGAGGAATAGATGGCTACACCTTC.

This clone has just a few counts. The rearrangement joins TRBV7-9 to TRBJ1-3; D remains ambiguous. The CDR3 extends over 15 amino acids. Germline assignment: CDR1 SEHNR and CDR2 FQNEAQ (reference sequence). Trimming stripped 0 bases from V and 0 bases from J, with 6 bases between. This chain's CDR3 is CASSLAGNSGNTIYF. The DNA of the CDR3 is TGTGCCAGCAGCTTAGCAGGGAACTCTGGAAACACCATATATTTT.

This clone has only a few counts. V usage is TRBV14 and J usage is TRBJ1-1; 7 nucleotides agree with TRBD1. The CDR3 extends over 13 amino acids. Trimming took 1 base from V and 6 from J; bases not matched to a gene: 2. The germline V gene has CDR1 SGHDN and CDR2 FVKESK. The CDR3 protein is CASSQGGQPEAFF. For the CDR3, the DNA is TGTGCCAGCAGCCAAGGGGGACAGCCTGAAGCTTTCTTT.

This clone was picked up one time. The chain is built from TRBV11-1 and TRBJ2-7; 9 nucleotides align to TRBD1. Trimming at V came to 5 bases and at J to 3 bases, leaving 2 bases not matched to a gene. CDR3 size: 13 residues. Germline assignment: CDR1 SGHAT and CDR2 FQDESV (reference sequence). CDR3: CASSRDRDYEQYF. The DNA for the CDR3 is TGTGCCAGCAGCCGGGACAGGGACTACGAGCAGTACTTC.

The genes are TRBV6-5 and TRBJ2-1; no clear D. V lost 8 bases to trimming and J lost 7 bases, with 9 bases between them. The germline V gene has CDR1 MNHEY and CDR2 SVGAGI. This CDR3 is built from 11 residues. CDR3 protein: CASGTWNEQFF. The CDR3, as DNA: TGTGCCAGCGGCACCTGGAATGAGCAGTTCTTC.

The chain employs TRBV27 and TRBJ2-3, with 11 bases lining up with TRBD2. Germline V gives CDR1 MNHEY, CDR2 SMNVEV (reference sequence). V lost 4 bases to trimming and J lost 2 bases; unmatched junction nucleotides: 5. The CDR3 length is 16 residues. The chain's CDR3 is CASSWLAGGFTDTQYF. Here the CDR3 DNA reads TGTGCCAGCAGTTGGCTAGCGGGGGGTTTCACAGATACGCAGTATTTT.

The J gene is TRBJ2-1, the V gene TRBV30, with D hard to call. This CDR3 is 11 amino acids long. Per the germline V gene, CDR1 is GTSNPN and CDR2 is SVGIG (reference sequence). V was clipped by 1 base and J by 4 bases, with 2 bases between them. DNA for the CDR3: TGTGCCTGGAGTGAGTACAATGAGCAGTTCTTC. Translated: CAWSEYNEQFF.

The V call is TRBV4-3, the J call TRBJ2-5, with D perhaps assigned TRBD1 or TRBD2 (7 bases each). Deletions cut 0 bases from V and 4 bases from J, with 18 bases between. CDR3 length: 17 amino acids. CDR1 is LGHNA, CDR2 YSLEER, per germline. The CDR3 coding sequence is TGCGCCAGCAGCCAAGAGGGTCATCTCAGGGGGGGAGAGACCCAGTACTTC. This gives the protein CASSQEGHLRGGETQYF.

This clone was counted only a few times. The chain joins TRBV4-3 to TRBJ2-1, with D possibly being TRBD2 (7 bases). The CDR3 consists of 17 residues. Per the germline V gene, CDR1 is LGHNA and CDR2 is YSLEER. V lost 0 bases and J 7 bases, leaving 19 bases between the germline ends. DNA of the CDR3: TGCGCCAGCAGCCAAGATCATGGCGGGGGCCCCAGAAATGAGCAGTTCTTC. Amino acids: CASSQDHGGGPRNEQFF.

The J gene is TRBJ2-1, the V gene TRBV30; the D is unclear. Germline lookup yields CDR1 GTSNPN and CDR2 SVGIG (reference sequence). Trimming stripped 3 bases from V and 6 bases from J, with 6 bases between. This CDR3 is built from 11 residues. The chain's CDR3 is CAWSPSNEQFF. The CDR3 DNA reads as TGTGCCTGGAGCCCCTCCAATGAGCAGTTCTTC.

This clone was seen a few times. V is TRBV7-9 and J is TRBJ2-5; D is undetermined. CDR3 length: 13 residues. The V gene's germline CDR1 is SEHNR and CDR2 FQNEAQ (reference sequence). V lost 4 bases to trimming and J lost 4 bases, with 10 bases between them. The CDR3 DNA is TGTGCCAGCAGCTCGTCGATAGCAGAGACCCAGTACTTC. The encoded protein is CASSSSIAETQYF.

The sample holds a few counts of this clone. CDR3 sequence (DNA): TGCAGCGTTGGCCCGTCCAGCAGGGGGAGAGAGACCCAGTACTTC. It yields the protein CSVGPSSRGRETQYF. The chain uses TRBV29-1 and TRBJ2-5; 7 positions agree with TRBD1. Germline CDR1 and CDR2: SQVTM and ANQGSEA. This CDR3 is built from 15 residues. The V gene end was trimmed by 4 bases and the J gene end by 4 bases; junction bases not matched to a gene: 12. The whole variable domain, remainder taken from reference TRBV29-1 and TRBJ2-5, is SAVISQKPSRDICQRGTSLTIQCQVDSQVTMMFWYRQQPGQSLTLIATANQGSEATYESGFVIDKFPISRPNLTFSTLTVSNMSPEDSSIYLCSVGPSSRGRETQYFGPGTRLLVL.

V gene TRBV5-1 combines with J gene TRBJ1-6; D not certain. V lost 0 bases to trimming and J lost 5 bases, with 3 bases between them. This CDR3 is 13 amino acids long. The V gene's germline CDR1 is SGHRS and CDR2 YFSETQ. The CDR3 loop is CASSLGDNSPLHF. In nucleotides, the CDR3 is TGCGCCAGCAGCTTGGGGGATAATTCACCCCTCCACTTT.

This clone turned up a few times. The V gene is TRBV6-5, the J gene TRBJ1-6; D is undetermined. Trimming shortened V by 4 bases and J by 8 bases, and 9 bases separated the two germline ends. CDR3 length: 13 residues. The germline V gene encodes CDR1 MNHEY and CDR2 SVGAGI. CDR3 loop: CASSLDRDSPLHF. Written as DNA, the CDR3 is TGTGCCAGCAGTTTGGACCGAGATTCACCCCTCCACTTT.

This clone was detected once. The rearrangement uses TRBV4-3 and TRBJ2-1; D gene unclear. V lost 0 bases to trimming and J lost 2 bases, with 8 bases between them. Germline V gives CDR1 LGHNA, CDR2 YSLEER. The CDR3 runs to 15 residues. The CDR3 nucleotides read TGCGCCAGCAGCCAAGATTTAGTTACCTACAATGAGCAGTTCTTC. It yields the protein CASSQDLVTYNEQFF.

This clone was seen more than once but under ten times. This rearrangement joins TRBV27 to TRBJ2-2; tentative D call: TRBD2 (5 bases). CDR3 size: 16 residues. Germline V gene data show CDR1 as MNHEY and CDR2 as SMNVEV (reference sequence). Between the trimmed V and J ends, which lost 2 bases and 6 bases, there was a span of 16 bases. DNA of the CDR3: TGTGCCAGCAGTTTAAACGTTGGAGGTCGGGCCGGGGAGCTGTTTTTT. Protein sequence: CASSLNVGGRAGELFF.

V gene TRBV29-1 combines with J gene TRBJ1-2, with D unclear. Per the germline V gene, CDR1 is SQVTM and CDR2 is ANQGSEA. The CDR3 totals 12 residues. Trimming took off 3 bases at V and 0 bases at J, with 5 bases between the two ends. This chain's CDR3 is CSVDGPNYGYTF. CDR3 DNA: TGCAGCGTTGATGGCCCTAACTATGGCTACACCTTC.

This clone appeared a few times. The chain recombines TRBV15 with TRBJ1-2; D remains ambiguous. Germline lookup yields CDR1 LNHNV and CDR2 YYDKDF (reference sequence). The CDR3 contains 13 residues. Trimming cost V 6 bases and J 6 bases, with 14 bases left between them. CDR3 coding DNA: TGTGCCACCAGTGCTGGGGATCGGCATGGCTACACCTTC. Its protein is CATSAGDRHGYTF.

The genes are TRBV6-5 and TRBJ2-7, with TRBD1 identical over 7 bases. V was clipped by 6 bases and J by 3 bases; unmatched bases: 5. Germline loops: CDR1 MNHEY, CDR2 SVGAGI. The CDR3 is made up of 13 amino acids. CDR3 sequence (DNA): TGTGCCAGCAGAACCGGGACAGACTACGAGCAGTACTTC. It encodes CASRTGTDYEQYF.

V usage is TRBV2 and J usage is TRBJ2-1; the match to TRBD2 covers 9 bases. CDR3 length: 15 residues. The V gene's germline CDR1 is SNHLY and CDR2 FYNNEI. V was pared by 7 bases and J by 8 bases, with 12 bases of the junction left unmatched. CDR3 sequence reads: CASTGGAGGRDEQFF. CDR3 DNA: TGTGCCAGCACCGGTGGGGCGGGGGGGCGCGATGAGCAGTTCTTC.